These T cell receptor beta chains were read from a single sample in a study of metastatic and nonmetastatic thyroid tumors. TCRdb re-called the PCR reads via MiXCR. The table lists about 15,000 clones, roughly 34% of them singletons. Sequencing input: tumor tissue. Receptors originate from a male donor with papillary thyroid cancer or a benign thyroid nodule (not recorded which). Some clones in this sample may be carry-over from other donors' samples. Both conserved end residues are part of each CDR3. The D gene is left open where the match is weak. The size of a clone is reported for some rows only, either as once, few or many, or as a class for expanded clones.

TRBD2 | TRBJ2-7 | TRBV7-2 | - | CASSTSGGPYEQYF | TGTGCCAGCAGCACTAGCGGGGGGCCATACGAGCAGTACTTC
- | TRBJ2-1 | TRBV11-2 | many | CASSLEAGAGEQFF | TGTGCCAGCAGCTTAGAGGCGGGGGCAGGTGAGCAGTTCTTC
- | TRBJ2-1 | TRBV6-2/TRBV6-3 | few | CASSYPGSYNEQFF | TGTGCCAGCAGTTATCCCGGCTCCTACAATGAGCAGTTCTTC
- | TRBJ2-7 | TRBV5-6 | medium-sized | CASSRRQGLWLSYEQYF | TGTGCCAGCAGCCGGAGACAGGGACTCTGGCTATCCTACGAGCAGTACTTC
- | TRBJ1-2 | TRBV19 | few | CASSIQEANYGYTF | TGTGCCAGTAGTATTCAGGAGGCTAACTATGGCTACACCTTC
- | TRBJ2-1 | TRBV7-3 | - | CASSKYLRDEQFF | TGTGCCAGCAGCAAGTACCTTCGTGATGAGCAGTTCTTC
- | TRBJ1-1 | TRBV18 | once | CASSPSLGTEAFF | TGTGCCAGCTCACCAAGTCTAGGCACGGAAGCTTTCTTT
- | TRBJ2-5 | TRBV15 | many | CATSRDYGGITRETQYF | TGTGCCACCAGCAGAGATTACGGGGGCATAACTAGGGAGACCCAGTACTTC
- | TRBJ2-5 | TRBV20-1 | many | CSAADWGKTQYF | TGCAGTGCCGCGGACTGGGGAAAGACCCAGTACTTC
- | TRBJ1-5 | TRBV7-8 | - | CASSSQIDQPQHF | TGTGCCAGCAGCTCCCAAATCGATCAGCCCCAGCATTTT
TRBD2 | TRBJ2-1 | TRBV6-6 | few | CASSYLTSGSSRDNEQFF | TGTGCCAGCAGTTACCTCACTAGCGGGAGCTCTCGCGACAATGAGCAGTTCTTC
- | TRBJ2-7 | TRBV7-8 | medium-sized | CASSPRPYEQYF | TGTGCCAGCAGCCCCCGACCCTACGAGCAGTACTTC
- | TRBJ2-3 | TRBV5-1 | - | CASSSEPSAATDTQYF | TGCGCCAGCAGCTCGGAACCTAGCGCAGCCACAGATACGCAGTATTTT
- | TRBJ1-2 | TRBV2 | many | CASGTSGTMAGYTF | TGTGCCAGCGGCACCTCCGGGACTATGGCTGGCTACACCTTC
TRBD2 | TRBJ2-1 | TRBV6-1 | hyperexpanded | CASSENSLRATSGNEQFF | TGTGCCAGCAGTGAAAACAGCCTCCGGGCAACTAGCGGGAATGAGCAGTTCTTC
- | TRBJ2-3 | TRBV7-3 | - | CASSFSTTDTQYF | TGTGCCAGCAGCTTTTCCACGACAGATACGCAGTATTTT
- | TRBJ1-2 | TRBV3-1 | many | CASRSLGYSYGYTF | TGTGCCAGCAGGTCACTGGGCTATTCTTATGGCTACACCTTC
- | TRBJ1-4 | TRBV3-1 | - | CVSIHNPGEKLFF | TGTGTCAGCATCCACAACCCAGGGGAAAAACTGTTTTTT
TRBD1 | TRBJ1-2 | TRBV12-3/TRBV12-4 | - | CASRLSAADRGSNGYTF | TGTGCCAGCCGTTTATCGGCCGCGGACAGGGGGTCGAATGGATACACCTTC
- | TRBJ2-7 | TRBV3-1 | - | CASRQVSGSYEQYF | TGTGCCAGCAGGCAAGTAAGCGGGTCCTACGAACAGTACTTC
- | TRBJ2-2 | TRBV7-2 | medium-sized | CASSPGVYTGELFF | TGTGCCAGCAGCCCCGGGGTTTACACCGGGGAGCTGTTTTTT
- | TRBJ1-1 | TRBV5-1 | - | CASSLPRQENTEAFF | TGCGCCAGCAGCTTGCCCCGACAGGAGAACACTGAAGCTTTCTTT
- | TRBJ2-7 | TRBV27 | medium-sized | CASSPQGIPYEQYF | TGTGCCAGCAGTCCTCAGGGGATCCCCTACGAGCAGTACTTC
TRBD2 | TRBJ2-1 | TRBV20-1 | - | CSARRREGQYTRDEQFF | TGCAGTGCTAGAAGGCGGGAGGGCCAATATACTCGGGATGAGCAGTTCTTC
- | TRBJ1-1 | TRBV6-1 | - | CASTNMNTEAFF | TGTGCCAGCACCAACATGAACACTGAAGCTTTCTTT
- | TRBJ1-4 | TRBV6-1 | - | CASSVRKAREKMFF | TGTGCCAGCAGTGTACGGAAGGCTCGGGAAAAAATGTTTTTT
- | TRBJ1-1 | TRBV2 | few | CASSARTGMNTEASF | TGTGCCAGCAGTGCCCGTACAGGTATGAACACTGAAGCTTCCTTT
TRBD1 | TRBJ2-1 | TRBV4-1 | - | CASSQGLRTGKIEQFF | TGCGCCAGCAGCCAAGGGCTCAGGACAGGGAAGATTGAGCAGTTCTTC
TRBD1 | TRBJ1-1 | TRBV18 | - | CASSPSRQGSRNTEAFF | TGTGCCAGCTCACCCTCTCGACAGGGGAGTCGGAACACTGAAGCTTTCTTT
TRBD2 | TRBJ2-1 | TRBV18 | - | CASSTSWGGSYNEQFF | TGTGCCAGCTCCACTTCCTGGGGGGGTAGTTACAATGAGCAGTTCTTC
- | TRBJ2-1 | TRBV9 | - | CASSLGWYSYNEQFF | TGTGCCAGCAGCTTGGGGTGGTATTCATACAATGAGCAGTTCTTC
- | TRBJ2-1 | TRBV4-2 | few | CASSLFRGPSEQLF | TGTGCCAGCAGCCTATTCAGGGGCCCAAGTGAGCAGTTATTC
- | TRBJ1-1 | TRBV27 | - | CASSLSSDGWSTEAFF | TGTGCCAGCAGTTTATCCTCGGACGGCTGGAGCACTGAAGCTTTCTTT
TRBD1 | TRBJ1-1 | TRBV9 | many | CASTDTGALNTEAFF | TGTGCCAGCACCGATACAGGGGCCCTGAACACTGAAGCTTTCTTT
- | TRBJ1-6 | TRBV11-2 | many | CASSSLPYTSRRSNSPLHF | TGTGCCAGCAGCTCCCTTCCTTACACCAGCCGGCGGTCGAATTCACCCCTCCACTTT
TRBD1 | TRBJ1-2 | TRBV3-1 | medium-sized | CASSHLGQGYYGYTF | TGTGCCAGCAGCCATTTAGGACAGGGGTACTATGGCTACACCTTC
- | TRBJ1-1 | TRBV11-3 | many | CATEDGYRNTEAFF | TGTGCCACTGAGGACGGGTACAGGAACACTGAAGCTTTCTTT
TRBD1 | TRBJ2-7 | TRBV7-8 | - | CASSLRADRVNEQYF | TGTGCCAGCAGCTTACGGGCGGACAGGGTAAACGAGCAGTACTTC
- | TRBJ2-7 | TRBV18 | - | CASSPKENEQYF | TGTGCCAGCTCACCAAAGGAGAACGAGCAGTACTTC
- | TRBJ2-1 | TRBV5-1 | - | CASRDYPAADEQLF | TGCGCCAGCAGAGACTATCCAGCCGCAGATGAGCAGTTATTC
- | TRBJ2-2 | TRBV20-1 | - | CSAETRTGELFF | TGCAGTGCCGAGACCCGAACCGGGGAGCTGTTTTTT
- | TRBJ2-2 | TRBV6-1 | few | CASGPGGYTGELFF | TGTGCCAGCGGCCCGGGGGGCTACACCGGGGAGCTGTTTTTT
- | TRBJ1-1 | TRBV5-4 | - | CAISSGYLDTETFF | TGTGCCATCAGCTCGGGGTATTTGGACACTGAAACTTTCTTT
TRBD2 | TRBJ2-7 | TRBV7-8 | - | CASSSRTSWQYF | TGTGCCAGCAGCTCCCGGACTAGCTGGCAGTACTTC
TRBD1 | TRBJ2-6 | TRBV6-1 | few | CASSLTGGSGANVLTF | TGTGCCAGTTCCCTAACAGGGGGCTCTGGGGCCAACGTCCTGACTTTC
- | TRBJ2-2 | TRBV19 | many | CASGDWGEAGELFF | TGTGCCAGTGGAGACTGGGGGGAGGCCGGGGAGCTGTTTTTT
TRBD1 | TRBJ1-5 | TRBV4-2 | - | CASSQEGQSNQPQHF | TGTGCCAGCAGCCAAGAGGGACAGTCCAATCAGCCCCAGCATTTT
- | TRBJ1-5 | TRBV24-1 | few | CATSDRQGRQPQNF | TGTGCCACCAGTGATCGGCAGGGCAGGCAGCCCCAGAATTTT